These T cell receptor beta chains were read from a single sample in a study of T cells in Graves' hyperthyroidism and ophthalmopathy. TCRdb re-derived calls from the multiplex PCR reads in MiXCR, one entry per CDR3 protein. Here the sample spans approximately 400,000 distinct CDR3 sequences, more than 12% being singletons. Sequencing input: blood. The receptor source for this set is a woman aged 25 to 39 with Graves' ophthalmopathy. The CDR3 runs from the conserved cysteine through the conserved F or W. A D gene is named only where the DNA matches it firmly. Clone size, where shown, is once, few, many, or a class for clones that have expanded.

CDR3: CASSSDSRLTSGGSTDTQYF; DNA: TGTGCCAGTAGTAGTGACAGCCGACTAACTAGCGGGGGTAGCACAGATACGCAGTATTTT; D: TRBD2; size: few; J: TRBJ2-3; V: TRBV19
CDR3: CASRGTGVQPQHF; DNA: TGTGCCAGCAGAGGGACAGGGGTTCAGCCCCAGCATTTT; D: TRBD1; size: many; J: TRBJ1-5; V: TRBV2
CDR3: CATRVYNQPQHF; DNA: TGTGCCACCCGGGTCTACAATCAGCCCCAGCATTTT; D: .; size: many; J: TRBJ1-5; V: TRBV28
CDR3: CSAGDLTLNLVNTEAFF; DNA: TGCAGTGCTGGAGATCTGACACTGAATTTGGTGAACACTGAAGCTTTCTTT; D: .; size: many; J: TRBJ1-1; V: TRBV20-1
CDR3: CASSLRGLVDEQYF; DNA: TGCGCCAGCAGCTTGCGGGGATTGGTGGACGAGCAGTACTTC; D: .; size: .; J: TRBJ2-7; V: TRBV5-1
CDR3: CASSKGLAHYNEQFF; DNA: TGTGCCAGCAGCAAGGGACTAGCCCACTACAATGAGCAGTTCTTC; D: TRBD2; size: many; J: TRBJ2-1; V: TRBV7-2
CDR3: CSLKDRAAKETQYF; DNA: TGCAGCCTAAAGGACCGGGCCGCCAAAGAGACCCAGTACTTC; D: .; size: many; J: TRBJ2-5; V: TRBV29-1
CDR3: CASSAPDQGPEAFF; DNA: TGTGCCAGCAGCGCACCCGATCAGGGACCTGAAGCTTTCTTT; D: .; size: many; J: TRBJ1-1; V: TRBV2
CDR3: CASSLEAFRNTEAFF; DNA: TGTGCCAGCAGCTTAGAGGCCTTTCGGAACACTGAAGCTTTCTTT; D: .; size: many; J: TRBJ1-1; V: TRBV13
CDR3: CASSYTGLTDTQYF; DNA: TGTGCCAGCAGTTACACCGGGCTCACAGATACGCAGTATTTT; D: .; size: many; J: TRBJ2-3; V: TRBV6-6
CDR3: CASSFGTGARGYTF; DNA: TGTGCCAGCAGTTTCGGTACAGGGGCGAGGGGCTACACCTTC; D: TRBD1; size: many; J: TRBJ1-2; V: TRBV27
CDR3: CASSDTLGTLNTEAFF; DNA: TGCGCCAGCAGCGATACGCTAGGGACCTTGAACACTGAAGCTTTCTTT; D: .; size: many; J: TRBJ1-1; V: TRBV4-1
CDR3: CASSYGRGSYNEQFF; DNA: TGTGCCAGCAGCTATGGGCGGGGATCCTACAATGAGCAGTTCTTC; D: .; size: .; J: TRBJ2-1; V: TRBV7-3
CDR3: CASSYESSSSAEAFF; DNA: TGTGCCAGCAGTTACGAGTCTTCCTCCTCGGCTGAAGCTTTCTTT; D: .; size: .; J: TRBJ1-1; V: TRBV6-2/TRBV6-3
CDR3: CATQGKDTQYF; DNA: TGTGCCACACAGGGGAAAGATACGCAGTATTTT; D: TRBD1; size: .; J: TRBJ2-3; V: TRBV27
CDR3: CSAQSPGQMTYNEQFF; DNA: TGCAGTGCCCAATCCCCGGGACAGATGACCTACAATGAGCAGTTCTTC; D: TRBD1; size: many; J: TRBJ2-1; V: TRBV20-1
CDR3: CASRSGSGANVLTF; DNA: TGTGCCAGCAGATCAGGGTCTGGGGCCAACGTCCTGACTTTC; D: .; size: .; J: TRBJ2-6; V: TRBV7-2
CDR3: CARPLAQETQYF; DNA: TGTGCCAGACCACTAGCCCAAGAGACCCAGTACTTC; D: .; size: few; J: TRBJ2-5; V: TRBV19
CDR3: CASSVLFDTQYF; DNA: TGTGCCAGCAGCGTACTATTTGATACGCAGTATTTT; D: .; size: .; J: TRBJ2-3; V: TRBV11-3
CDR3: CSASPLVRDTQYF; DNA: TGCAGTGCTAGTCCCCTAGTTAGAGATACGCAGTATTTT; D: .; size: many; J: TRBJ2-3; V: TRBV20-1
CDR3: CASSLRGMNTEAFF; DNA: TGTGCCAGCAGTTTAAGGGGGATGAACACTGAAGCTTTCTTT; D: .; size: many; J: TRBJ1-1; V: TRBV12-3/TRBV12-4
CDR3: CASSDSSGADAQYF; DNA: TGTGCCAGCAGTGACTCTAGCGGGGCAGATGCGCAGTATTTT; D: TRBD2; size: few; J: TRBJ2-3; V: TRBV7-3
CDR3: CASSLGNRDEQYF; DNA: TGTGCCAGCAGTTTGGGGAACAGGGACGAGCAGTACTTC; D: .; size: many; J: TRBJ2-7; V: TRBV12-3/TRBV12-4
CDR3: CASSEGRNYGYTF; DNA: TGTGCCAGCAGTGAGGGACGGAACTATGGCTACACCTTC; D: .; size: .; J: TRBJ1-2; V: TRBV2
CDR3: CASSLGTGLHF; DNA: TGTGCCAGCAGCCTTGGGACAGGGCTCCACTTT; D: TRBD1; size: .; J: TRBJ1-6; V: TRBV14
CDR3: CASSPPSGLAGGFTYEQYF; DNA: TGTGCCAGCAGCCCCCCATCCGGCTTAGCGGGGGGGTTCACCTACGAGCAGTACTTC; D: TRBD2; size: .; J: TRBJ2-7; V: TRBV7-2
CDR3: CASSLLVRPNSPLHF; DNA: TGTGCCAGCAGTTTATTGGTGAGACCGAATTCACCCCTCCACTTT; D: .; size: many; J: TRBJ1-6; V: TRBV28
CDR3: CATSRWGVVDSNTEAFF; DNA: TGTGCGACCTCGCGGTGGGGAGTCGTGGACTCGAACACTGAAGCTTTCTTT; D: .; size: .; J: TRBJ1-1; V: TRBV28
CDR3: CASSHRQGGSPLHF; DNA: TGTGCCAGCAGCCACCGACAGGGAGGATCACCCCTCCACTTT; D: TRBD1; size: many; J: TRBJ1-6; V: TRBV13
CDR3: CASSLGAGDNEQFF; DNA: TGTGCCAGCAGCTTAGGTGCGGGGGACAATGAGCAGTTCTTC; D: TRBD2; size: many; J: TRBJ2-1; V: TRBV7-9
CDR3: CATSDRGTDNEQYF; DNA: TGTGCCACCAGTGACCGAGGGACCGACAACGAGCAGTACTTC; D: .; size: many; J: TRBJ2-7; V: TRBV24-1
CDR3: CASSPGQGNTIYF; DNA: TGTGCCAGCAGTCCCGGACAGGGGAACACCATATATTTT; D: TRBD1; size: many; J: TRBJ1-3; V: TRBV6-1
CDR3: CASSIRGGDYNEQFF; DNA: TGTGCCAGTAGTATACGCGGGGGGGATTACAATGAGCAGTTCTTC; D: TRBD2; size: .; J: TRBJ2-1; V: TRBV19
CDR3: CASSLDGTGNTIYF; DNA: TGTGCCAGCAGTTTAGACGGGACCGGAAACACCATATATTTT; D: .; size: many; J: TRBJ1-3; V: TRBV27
CDR3: CASSDVRAVQFF; DNA: TGTGCCAGCAGTGACGTCAGGGCCGTGCAGTTCTTC; D: .; size: few; J: TRBJ2-1; V: TRBV6-1
CDR3: CASSLAGGVDGYTF; DNA: TGTGCCAGCAGCTTAGCAGGGGGCGTTGATGGCTACACCTTC; D: TRBD1; size: many; J: TRBJ1-2; V: TRBV11-2
CDR3: CASSKDTGADTQYF; DNA: TGTGCCAGCTCAAAGGACACCGGGGCCGATACGCAGTATTTT; D: .; size: .; J: TRBJ2-3; V: TRBV18
CDR3: CASSSSGGSSYNEQFF; DNA: TGTGCCAGCAGTTCTAGCGGGGGTAGTTCCTACAATGAGCAGTTCTTC; D: TRBD2; size: .; J: TRBJ2-1; V: TRBV5-6
CDR3: CASSLSDRGTGYTF; DNA: TGTGCCAGCAGTTTATCTGACAGGGGTACTGGCTACACCTTC; D: TRBD1; size: many; J: TRBJ1-2; V: TRBV27
CDR3: CSAPTLAWSTDTQYF; DNA: TGCAGTGCTCCCACCCTAGCATGGAGCACAGATACGCAGTATTTT; D: .; size: many; J: TRBJ2-3; V: TRBV20-1
CDR3: CASSSWGAGEQYF; DNA: TGTGCCAGCAGCTCCTGGGGGGCAGGGGAGCAGTACTTC; D: .; size: many; J: TRBJ2-7; V: TRBV5-5
CDR3: CASIVSGPLANTGELFF; DNA: TGTGCCAGCATCGTGAGCGGCCCTCTCGCGAACACCGGGGAGCTGTTTTTT; D: .; size: .; J: TRBJ2-2; V: TRBV28
CDR3: CATSRREIETQYF; DNA: TGTGCCACCAGCAGAAGGGAGATCGAGACCCAGTACTTC; D: .; size: .; J: TRBJ2-5; V: TRBV15
CDR3: CSAYTGANTEAFF; DNA: TGCAGTGCTTACACAGGGGCAAACACTGAAGCTTTCTTT; D: TRBD1; size: many; J: TRBJ1-1; V: TRBV20-1
CDR3: CASSAPGGPDGELFF; DNA: TGTGCCAGCAGCGCCCCAGGGGGACCGGACGGGGAGCTGTTTTTT; D: TRBD1; size: many; J: TRBJ2-2; V: TRBV7-9
CDR3: CAISEPRARAAEAFF; DNA: TGTGCCATCAGTGAGCCGCGCGCTCGGGCCGCTGAAGCTTTCTTT; D: .; size: .; J: TRBJ1-1; V: TRBV10-3
CDR3: CASSLTGRNQPQHF; DNA: TGTGCCAGCAGTTTGACAGGGCGCAATCAGCCCCAGCATTTT; D: TRBD1; size: many; J: TRBJ1-5; V: TRBV12-3/TRBV12-4
CDR3: CASSSRQGAGNTIYF; DNA: TGTGCCAGCAGTTCCAGACAGGGGGCAGGAAACACCATATATTTT; D: TRBD1; size: many; J: TRBJ1-3; V: TRBV12-3/TRBV12-4
CDR3: CASTTNRGRETQYF; DNA: TGTGCCAGCACCACTAATCGGGGTCGAGAGACCCAGTACTTC; D: .; size: few; J: TRBJ2-5; V: TRBV27
CDR3: CAISRDRGTYEQYF; DNA: TGTGCCATCAGCCGGGACAGGGGGACCTACGAGCAGTACTTC; D: TRBD1; size: few; J: TRBJ2-7; V: TRBV10-3
CDR3: CASGSWPYPSTGELFF; DNA: TGCGCCAGCGGGTCGTGGCCGTATCCAAGCACCGGGGAGCTGTTTTTT; D: .; size: .; J: TRBJ2-2; V: TRBV10-2
CDR3: CASRLELNTEAFF; DNA: TGTGCCAGCAGGTTAGAACTGAACACTGAAGCTTTCTTT; D: .; size: many; J: TRBJ1-1; V: TRBV11-2
CDR3: CASSLSRGNTGELFF; DNA: TGTGCCAGCAGTTTAAGCAGGGGGAACACCGGGGAGCTGTTTTTT; D: .; size: few; J: TRBJ2-2; V: TRBV12-3/TRBV12-4